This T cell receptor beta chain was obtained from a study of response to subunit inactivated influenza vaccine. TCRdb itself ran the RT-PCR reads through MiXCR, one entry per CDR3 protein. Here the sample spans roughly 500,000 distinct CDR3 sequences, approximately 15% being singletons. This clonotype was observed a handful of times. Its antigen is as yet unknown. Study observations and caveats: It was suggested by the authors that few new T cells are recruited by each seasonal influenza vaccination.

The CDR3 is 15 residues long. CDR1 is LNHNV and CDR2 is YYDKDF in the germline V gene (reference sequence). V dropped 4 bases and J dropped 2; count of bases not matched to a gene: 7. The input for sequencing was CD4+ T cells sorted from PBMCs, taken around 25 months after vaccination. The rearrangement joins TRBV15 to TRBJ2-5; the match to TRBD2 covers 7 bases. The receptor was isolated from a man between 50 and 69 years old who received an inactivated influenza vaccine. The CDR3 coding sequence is TGTGCCACCAGCAAACGGCGCGGGAGACAAGAGACCCAGTACTTC. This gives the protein CATSKRRGRQETQYF.